Listed below are T cell receptor beta chains from one sample, sequenced in a study of blood T cells in healthy people across ages. TCRdb reprocessed the 5' RACE reads with MiXCR, giving one entry per CDR3 protein. The sample includes approximately 800,000 distinct CDR3 sequences, around three fifths seen only once; the top ten take about 26%. Sequences were obtained from blood. These receptor sequences come from a middle-aged man in good health. Both conserved end residues are part of each CDR3. The D gene is left open where the match is weak. Size tells how often a clone was seen (once, few, many) or the class of an expanded clone, and some rows leave it out.

J gene: TRBJ2-5
clone size: -
D gene: -
V gene: TRBV4-3
CDR3 protein: CASSQDSRSRGTQYF
CDR3 DNA: TGCGCCAGCAGCCAAGATTCACGCAGTCGGGGGACCCAGTACTTC

J gene: TRBJ2-3
clone size: -
D gene: TRBD2
V gene: TRBV5-1
CDR3 protein: CASSSGTSRFTDTQYF
CDR3 DNA: TGCGCCAGCAGCTCTGGGACTAGCAGATTCACAGATACGCAGTATTTT

J gene: TRBJ1-1
clone size: -
D gene: -
V gene: TRBV12-3/TRBV12-4
CDR3 protein: CASSLPSPAEAFF
CDR3 DNA: TGTGCCAGCAGTTTACCGTCCCCCGCTGAAGCTTTCTTT

J gene: TRBJ2-1
clone size: -
D gene: TRBD2
V gene: TRBV5-1
CDR3 protein: CASVPTSGYNEQFF
CDR3 DNA: TGCGCCAGCGTACCGACTAGCGGGTACAATGAGCAGTTCTTC

J gene: TRBJ1-2
clone size: few
D gene: TRBD1
V gene: TRBV2
CDR3 protein: CASGSMGQALSYGYTF
CDR3 DNA: TGTGCCAGCGGCAGTATGGGACAGGCCCTCTCCTATGGCTACACCTTC

J gene: TRBJ2-5
clone size: few
D gene: TRBD2
V gene: TRBV12-3/TRBV12-4
CDR3 protein: CASSSLVPAGNQETQYF
CDR3 DNA: TGTGCCAGCAGTTCCTTGGTTCCAGCGGGGAACCAAGAGACCCAGTACTTC

J gene: TRBJ1-1
clone size: few
D gene: TRBD1
V gene: TRBV20-1
CDR3 protein: CSARKGARNTEAFF
CDR3 DNA: TGCAGTGCTAGGAAGGGGGCGCGGAACACTGAAGCTTTCTTT

J gene: TRBJ2-7
clone size: few
D gene: TRBD2
V gene: TRBV13
CDR3 protein: CASSFSSGASYEQYF
CDR3 DNA: TGTGCCAGCAGCTTTAGCAGCGGGGCGTCCTACGAGCAGTACTTC

J gene: TRBJ2-5
clone size: -
D gene: -
V gene: TRBV10-3
CDR3 protein: CAISGEAGETQYF
CDR3 DNA: TGTGCCATCAGTGGGGAGGCCGGGGAGACCCAGTACTTC

J gene: TRBJ2-7
clone size: few
D gene: -
V gene: TRBV27
CDR3 protein: CASSSPFYEQYF
CDR3 DNA: TGTGCCAGCAGTTCCCCCTTCTACGAGCAGTACTTC

J gene: TRBJ1-6
clone size: -
D gene: -
V gene: TRBV4-3
CDR3 protein: CASSPDVGFYNSPLHF
CDR3 DNA: TGCGCCAGCAGTCCCGACGTGGGGTTTTATAATTCACCCCTCCACTTT

J gene: TRBJ1-5
clone size: once
D gene: TRBD1
V gene: TRBV3-1
CDR3 protein: CASSQGQGGRLSNQPQHF
CDR3 DNA: TGTGCCAGCAGCCAGGGACAGGGGGGGAGACTAAGCAATCAGCCCCAGCATTTT

J gene: TRBJ2-1
clone size: -
D gene: TRBD2
V gene: TRBV7-2
CDR3 protein: CASSLIPGLAGFGNEQFF
CDR3 DNA: TGTGCCAGCAGCTTAATCCCGGGACTAGCGGGATTTGGCAATGAGCAGTTCTTC

J gene: TRBJ2-3
clone size: few
D gene: -
V gene: TRBV10-3
CDR3 protein: CAITGNKGDTQYF
CDR3 DNA: TGTGCCATCACCGGAAACAAGGGAGATACGCAGTATTTT

J gene: TRBJ2-3
clone size: -
D gene: -
V gene: TRBV9
CDR3 protein: CASSVSWDSRDTQYF
CDR3 DNA: TGTGCCAGCAGCGTATCCTGGGATAGCCGAGATACGCAGTATTTT

J gene: TRBJ2-6
clone size: once
D gene: TRBD1
V gene: TRBV2
CDR3 protein: CASSVTGGPGANVLTF
CDR3 DNA: TGTGCCAGCAGTGTGACAGGGGGCCCTGGGGCCAACGTCCTGACTTTC

J gene: TRBJ1-1
clone size: once
D gene: TRBD1
V gene: TRBV10-3
CDR3 protein: CAIRGQGTGNTEAFF
CDR3 DNA: TGTGCCATCCGGGGACAGGGTACGGGGAACACTGAAGCTTTCTTT

J gene: TRBJ2-5
clone size: few
D gene: TRBD2
V gene: TRBV27
CDR3 protein: CATQSPAGVDQETQYF
CDR3 DNA: TGTGCCACCCAATCCCCAGCGGGAGTAGACCAAGAGACCCAGTACTTC

J gene: TRBJ2-6
clone size: -
D gene: TRBD2
V gene: TRBV24-1
CDR3 protein: CATSTGGSSGANVLTF
CDR3 DNA: TGTGCCACCAGTACGGGGGGAAGCTCTGGGGCCAACGTCCTGACTTTC

J gene: TRBJ2-1
clone size: few
D gene: -
V gene: TRBV3-1
CDR3 protein: CASSQDLGGRAQFF
CDR3 DNA: TGTGCCAGCAGCCAAGATCTGGGGGGGCGCGCGCAGTTCTTC

J gene: TRBJ2-2
clone size: -
D gene: -
V gene: TRBV6-2/TRBV6-3
CDR3 protein: CASSYGGYGELFF
CDR3 DNA: TGTGCCAGCAGTTACGGCGGTTACGGGGAGCTGTTTTTT

J gene: TRBJ2-1
clone size: -
D gene: TRBD1
V gene: TRBV18
CDR3 protein: CASSPRDRGREAYNEQFF
CDR3 DNA: TGTGCCAGCTCACCACGGGACAGGGGGCGGGAGGCCTACAATGAGCAGTTCTTC

J gene: TRBJ2-5
clone size: -
D gene: TRBD2
V gene: TRBV3-1
CDR3 protein: CASSQDTVAGLYEQYF
CDR3 DNA: TGTGCCAGCAGCCAAGATACGGTAGCGGGACTTTATGAGCAGTACTTC

J gene: TRBJ1-2
clone size: few
D gene: -
V gene: TRBV7-2
CDR3 protein: CASSLGFPGRRSPNYGYTF
CDR3 DNA: TGTGCCAGCAGCTTAGGGTTTCCGGGACGACGTTCGCCTAACTATGGCTACACCTTC

J gene: TRBJ2-1
clone size: -
D gene: TRBD2
V gene: TRBV20-1
CDR3 protein: CSATGTSGRDNEQFF
CDR3 DNA: TGCAGTGCAACCGGGACTAGCGGGAGGGACAATGAGCAGTTCTTC

J gene: TRBJ2-7
clone size: -
D gene: -
V gene: TRBV7-2
CDR3 protein: CASSLKGIQYEQYF
CDR3 DNA: TGTGCCAGCAGCTTAAAGGGGATTCAGTACGAGCAGTACTTC

J gene: TRBJ2-7
clone size: -
D gene: -
V gene: TRBV2
CDR3 protein: CASRPDMSSYEQYF
CDR3 DNA: TGTGCCAGCAGACCGGACATGAGCTCCTACGAGCAGTACTTC

J gene: TRBJ2-7
clone size: -
D gene: -
V gene: TRBV3-1
CDR3 protein: CASSQDKSLDSLYEQYF
CDR3 DNA: TGTGCCAGCAGCCAAGACAAGAGCCTGGACAGCCTCTACGAGCAGTACTTC

J gene: TRBJ2-4
clone size: -
D gene: -
V gene: TRBV4-2
CDR3 protein: CASSQDVGWDIQYF
CDR3 DNA: TGTGCCAGCAGCCAAGATGTAGGGTGGGACATTCAGTACTTC

J gene: TRBJ2-3
clone size: -
D gene: TRBD1
V gene: TRBV5-1
CDR3 protein: CASSRQGADTDTQYF
CDR3 DNA: TGCGCCAGCAGCCGACAGGGAGCGGACACAGATACGCAGTATTTT

J gene: TRBJ2-7
clone size: -
D gene: -
V gene: TRBV4-2
CDR3 protein: CASSQGQAEQYF
CDR3 DNA: TGTGCCAGCAGCCAAGGGCAGGCCGAGCAGTACTTC

J gene: TRBJ2-7
clone size: -
D gene: TRBD2
V gene: TRBV12-3/TRBV12-4
CDR3 protein: CASSPGASGTYEQYF
CDR3 DNA: TGTGCCAGCAGCCCGGGGGCTAGCGGGACCTACGAGCAGTACTTC

J gene: TRBJ2-1
clone size: -
D gene: TRBD2
V gene: TRBV3-1
CDR3 protein: CASSQELQSSGGKQETQFF
CDR3 DNA: TGTGCCAGCAGCCAAGAACTACAGTCTAGCGGGGGCAAACAAGAGACCCAGTTCTTC

J gene: TRBJ2-5
clone size: few
D gene: -
V gene: TRBV7-2
CDR3 protein: CASRQSAWGETQYF
CDR3 DNA: TGTGCCAGCAGACAAAGCGCCTGGGGGGAGACCCAGTACTTC

J gene: TRBJ2-5
clone size: -
D gene: TRBD2
V gene: TRBV5-1
CDR3 protein: CASSLVPAGARETQYF
CDR3 DNA: TGCGCCAGCAGCTTGGTTCCCGCGGGAGCCCGAGAGACCCAGTACTTC

J gene: TRBJ2-5
clone size: -
D gene: TRBD2
V gene: TRBV15
CDR3 protein: CATSRDRRLAGGETQYF
CDR3 DNA: TGTGCCACCAGCAGAGATCGACGACTAGCGGGAGGAGAGACCCAGTACTTC

J gene: TRBJ1-1
clone size: -
D gene: TRBD1
V gene: TRBV7-9
CDR3 protein: CASSSAGRTGYTEAFF
CDR3 DNA: TGTGCCAGCAGCTCGGCCGGTCGGACAGGGTACACTGAAGCTTTCTTT

J gene: TRBJ2-3
clone size: few
D gene: -
V gene: TRBV11-3
CDR3 protein: CASSLDAASTDTQYF
CDR3 DNA: TGTGCCAGCAGCTTAGATGCGGCAAGCACAGATACGCAGTATTTT

J gene: TRBJ2-7
clone size: -
D gene: -
V gene: TRBV12-3/TRBV12-4
CDR3 protein: CASRAGQPYEQYF
CDR3 DNA: TGTGCCAGCCGGGCGGGGCAGCCCTACGAGCAGTACTTC

J gene: TRBJ2-7
clone size: -
D gene: TRBD2
V gene: TRBV12-3/TRBV12-4
CDR3 protein: CASSYGLAYNEQYF
CDR3 DNA: TGTGCCAGCAGTTACGGACTAGCCTACAATGAGCAGTACTTC

J gene: TRBJ2-7
clone size: few
D gene: TRBD1
V gene: TRBV27
CDR3 protein: CASSPTGAPYEQYF
CDR3 DNA: TGTGCCAGCAGTCCGACAGGGGCCCCCTACGAGCAGTACTTC

J gene: TRBJ1-5
clone size: -
D gene: TRBD1
V gene: TRBV6-6
CDR3 protein: CASVGQVEGQPQHF
CDR3 DNA: TGTGCCAGCGTAGGACAGGTTGAGGGGCAGCCCCAGCATTTT

J gene: TRBJ2-3
clone size: -
D gene: -
V gene: TRBV29-1
CDR3 protein: CSVERPVDTQYF
CDR3 DNA: TGCAGCGTTGAGCGGCCAGTGGATACGCAGTATTTT

J gene: TRBJ2-3
clone size: -
D gene: -
V gene: TRBV28
CDR3 protein: CASGRIILDTQYF
CDR3 DNA: TGTGCCTCGGGACGGATAATCTTAGATACGCAGTATTTT

J gene: TRBJ2-2
clone size: -
D gene: TRBD1
V gene: TRBV5-5
CDR3 protein: CASSRTGGRGAIANTGELFF
CDR3 DNA: TGTGCCAGCAGCCGGACAGGGGGGCGCGGGGCAATAGCGAACACCGGGGAGCTGTTTTTT

J gene: TRBJ2-7
clone size: -
D gene: -
V gene: TRBV28
CDR3 protein: CASSPISQVTYEQYF
CDR3 DNA: TGTGCCAGCAGTCCGATTTCGCAGGTGACCTACGAGCAGTACTTC

J gene: TRBJ2-1
clone size: -
D gene: -
V gene: TRBV7-3
CDR3 protein: CASSLSQGPYNEQFF
CDR3 DNA: TGTGCCAGCAGCTTAAGTCAGGGGCCCTACAATGAGCAGTTCTTC

J gene: TRBJ2-6
clone size: -
D gene: -
V gene: TRBV6-5
CDR3 protein: CASSYSFSGANVLTF
CDR3 DNA: TGTGCCAGCAGTTACTCTTTCTCTGGGGCCAACGTCCTGACTTTC

J gene: TRBJ2-5
clone size: -
D gene: TRBD2
V gene: TRBV5-4
CDR3 protein: CASSLLLAGVRETQYF
CDR3 DNA: TGTGCCAGCAGCTTGCTGCTAGCGGGAGTTCGAGAGACCCAGTACTTC

J gene: TRBJ1-2
clone size: few
D gene: TRBD1
V gene: TRBV7-2
CDR3 protein: CASSLAIRDRDKRNYGYTF
CDR3 DNA: TGTGCCAGCAGCTTAGCAATCCGGGACAGGGACAAGCGGAACTATGGCTACACCTTC

J gene: TRBJ2-7
clone size: once
D gene: -
V gene: TRBV9
CDR3 protein: CASSVEVGLEQYF
CDR3 DNA: TGTGCCAGCAGCGTAGAGGTTGGGCTCGAGCAGTACTTC

J gene: TRBJ2-1
clone size: -
D gene: TRBD2
V gene: TRBV4-3
CDR3 protein: CASSQDVAGGREQFF
CDR3 DNA: TGCGCCAGCAGCCAAGATGTCGCGGGAGGCCGTGAGCAGTTCTTC

J gene: TRBJ2-3
clone size: few
D gene: -
V gene: TRBV27
CDR3 protein: CASTQGTGDTQYF
CDR3 DNA: TGTGCCAGCACCCAAGGTACCGGAGATACGCAGTATTTT